Listed below are T cell receptor beta chains from one sample, sequenced in a study of regulatory T cells in long-lasting Graves disease. TCRdb reanalysed the multiplex PCR reads using MiXCR and keeps one entry per CDR3 protein. This repertoire shows 400,000 to 500,000 distinct CDR3 sequences, around 20% found once; its top ten account for roughly an eighth. Source: peripheral blood mononuclear cells (PBMCs), taken when the disease was refractory, from a patient treated with antithyroid drugs. These receptors all stem from a female donor with Graves disease. Both conserved end residues are part of each CDR3. A D gene is named only where the DNA matches it firmly. Where a row states a size, it is once, few, many or the class of an expanded clone; other rows omit it.

>TRBV5-1|NA|NA|TRBJ1-1
TGCGCCAGCAGGGGCTGGGGGGCGGCGGACACTGAAGCTTTCTTT
CASRGWGAADTEAFF
>TRBV20-1|TRBD2|many|TRBJ2-2
TGCAGTGCTGATAGCGGGAGGGGGACCGGGGAGCTGTTTTTT
CSADSGRGTGELFF
>TRBV5-1|TRBD2|NA|TRBJ2-7
TGTGCCAGCAGCTTGACCGGGGGGGGTAACGAGCAGTACTTC
CASSLTGGGNEQYF
>TRBV7-3|TRBD2|few|TRBJ2-7
TGTGCCAGAGACCAGCGGGAGATACACTCCTACGAGCAGTACTTC
CARDQREIHSYEQYF
>TRBV6-1|NA|few|TRBJ1-3
TGTGCCAGCAGTGAAGCTGGGGTGGGAAACACCATATATTTT
CASSEAGVGNTIYF
>TRBV5-4|NA|few|TRBJ1-2
TGTGCCAGCAGCTTAGGACCGGCGCTTGGTGGCTACACCTTC
CASSLGPALGGYTF
>TRBV14|TRBD2|NA|TRBJ2-7
TGTGCCAGCAGCCTAACCCACGAGACTAGCGGGAGTGCCTCTTTCTCCTACGAGCAGTACTTC
CASSLTHETSGSASFSYEQYF
>TRBV5-8|NA|few|TRBJ2-2
TGTGCCAGCAGCTTGCTCCTCATTGTTAACACCGGGGAGCTGTTTTTT
CASSLLLIVNTGELFF
>TRBV29-1|NA|few|TRBJ2-1
TGCAGCTTGGGACGCCACTCCTACAATGAGCAGTTCTTC
CSLGRHSYNEQFF
>TRBV11-2|TRBD1|many|TRBJ1-4
TGTGCCAGCAGCTTGAGGGGGGACAGGGATGAAAAACTGTTTTTT
CASSLRGDRDEKLFF